The 19 T cell receptor beta chains below were found in one sample sequenced in a study of blood T cell repertoires in COVID-19. TCRdb's copy holds only in-frame clones and misses some; the assay was immunoSEQ multiplex PCR. Of approximately 200,000 clones listed, approximately 90% are singletons. The sample was PBMCs or T cells enriched from blood (not recorded which). Source of these receptors: a woman in her twenties or thirties who had recovered from COVID-19.

J is TRBJ1-2 and V is TRBV9; TRBD1 aligns across 10 bases. CDR1 and CDR2 from the germline V gene are SGDLS and YYNGEE. Trimming removed 3 bases from V and 2 bases from J; junction bases left unmatched: 1. This CDR3 comprises 14 residues. CDR3 DNA: TGTGCCAGCAGCGAGGACAGGGGGAACTATGGCTACACCTTC. Amino acid sequence: CASSEDRGNYGYTF.

The V and J genes are TRBV5-1 and TRBJ2-1; 10 bases fit TRBD2. The CDR3 contains 14 residues. From germline, CDR1 is SGHRS and CDR2 YFSETQ. Trimming took 5 bases from V and 8 from J; bases not matched to a gene: 7. The CDR3 coding sequence is TGCGCCAGCAGTCTAGCGGGAGATTCAGATGAGCAGTTCTTC. This encodes CASSLAGDSDEQFF.

The chain carries TRBV11-2 and TRBJ1-1; D call uncertain. CDR3 length: 14 residues. Germline CDR1 is SGHAT and CDR2 is FQNNGV. The germline V and J ends were trimmed by 0 bases and 2 bases, with 7 bases remaining between them. The CDR3 region has the DNA TGTGCCAGCAGCTTAGACCTTTTCAACACTGAAGCTTTCTTT. Its protein is CASSLDLFNTEAFF.

This sequence joins TRBV19 and TRBJ1-1; no reliable D call. The germline V gene has CDR1 LNHDA and CDR2 SQIVND (reference sequence). V lost 0 bases, J lost 2 bases, and 7 bases lay in between. The CDR3 is 14 amino acids. The CDR3 nucleotides read TGTGCCAGTAGTATAGATGGGCCCAACACTGAAGCTTTCTTT. This encodes CASSIDGPNTEAFF. The full variable domain, rest sourced from reference TRBV19 and TRBJ1-1, is DGGITQSPKYLFRKEGQNVTLSCEQNLNHDAMYWYRQDPGQGLRLIYYSQIVNDFQKGDIAEGYSVSREKKESFPLTVTSAQKNPTAFYLCASSIDGPNTEAFFGQGTRLTVV.

The chain combines TRBV6-2 or TRBV6-3 with TRBJ2-5; TRBD1 matches at 7 bases. Germline loops: CDR1 MNHEY, CDR2 SVGEGT. The length of the CDR3 is 14 residues. V lost 5 bases, J lost 3 bases, and 6 bases stayed unmatched. This chain's CDR3 is CASSPTGPKETQYF. The CDR3 DNA sequence: TGTGCCAGCAGTCCGACAGGGCCTAAAGAGACCCAGTACTTC.

The count of this clone is one. The gene calls are TRBV5-1 and TRBJ2-7, with D possibly being TRBD1 (6 bases). Germline V gene sequence: CDR1 SGHRS, CDR2 YFSETQ. With 0 bases removed from V and 2 bases from J, the gap between germline ends came to 15 bases. The CDR3 consists of 16 residues. The DNA for the CDR3 is TGCGCCAGCAGCTTGGAAGGGGGTTTCACCCCCTACGAGCAGTACTTC. It encodes CASSLEGGFTPYEQYF. The complete variable domain, with remaining parts taken from reference TRBV5-1 and TRBJ2-7, reads KAGVTQTPRYLIKTRGQQVTLSCSPISGHRSVSWYQQTPGQGLQFLFEYFSETQRNKGNFPGRFSGRQFSNSRSEMNVSTLELGDSALYLCASSLEGGFTPYEQYFGPGTRLTVT.

V gene TRBV6-5 combines with J gene TRBJ2-1; 13 bases are a match to TRBD2. This CDR3 region has 13 residues. Trimming at V came to 9 bases and at J to 9 bases, leaving 5 bases not matched to a gene. Germline V CDR1 and CDR2: MNHEY, SVGAGI. The CDR3, as DNA: TGTGCCAGTCGGACTAGCGGGAGTAGTGAGCAGTTCTTC. This encodes CASRTSGSSEQFF.

This sequence joins TRBV3-1 (or the pseudogene TRBV3-2) and TRBJ2-1; the match to TRBD2 covers 10 bases. Losses at the gene ends were 0 bases for V and 7 bases for J; bases not matched to a gene: 9. From germline, CDR1 is LGHDT and CDR2 YNNKEL (reference sequence). CDR3 size: 17 residues. Written as DNA, the CDR3 is TGTGCCAGCAGCCAAGATTGGCTAGCGGGGGATATAAATGAGCAGTTCTTC. This codes for CASSQDWLAGDINEQFF.

DNA for the CDR3: TGTGCCAGCAGCTTGACCTATACTAGCGGGAGAAACAATGAGCAGTTCTTC. The encoded protein is CASSLTYTSGRNNEQFF. The V and J genes are TRBV5-8 and TRBJ2-1; 11 positions match TRBD2. Germline V lookup: CDR1 SGHTS, CDR2 YDEGEE. The CDR3 is 17 residues long. Trimming removed 1 base from V and 5 bases from J; junction bases left unmatched: 8.

This chain joins TRBV9 and TRBJ2-2; the match to TRBD1 covers 7 bases. The CDR3 is 16 residues long. In germline, CDR1 is SGDLS, CDR2 YYNGEE. V lost 3 bases to trimming and J lost 1 base; unmatched junction nucleotides: 6. The CDR3 loop is CASSGPGQRNTGELFF. CDR3 nucleotide sequence: TGTGCCAGCAGCGGACCGGGACAGAGGAACACCGGGGAGCTGTTTTTT.

The V call is TRBV30, the J call TRBJ2-7; D gene ambiguous. The germline V gene has CDR1 GTSNPN and CDR2 SVGIG (reference sequence). The CDR3 sequence is 11 residues long. Deletions cut 1 base from V and 7 bases from J, with 8 bases between. The CDR3 DNA follows: TGTGCCTGGAGTGGAGCTCTAGAGCAGTACTTC. It is translated as CAWSGALEQYF. The full variable domain, completed using reference TRBV30 and TRBJ2-7, is SQTIHQWPATLVQPVGSPLSLECTVEGTSNPNLYWYRQAAGRGLQLLFYSVGIGQISSEVPQNLSASRPQDRQFILSSKKLLLSDSGFYLCAWSGALEQYFGPGTRLTVT.

This rearrangement joins TRBV6-5 to TRBJ1-1; D not certain. V lost 4 bases to trimming and J lost 5 bases, with 20 bases between them. This CDR3 spans 16 amino acids. Germline V gene lookup returns CDR1 MNHEY and CDR2 SVGAGI. For the CDR3, the DNA is TGTGCCAGCAGTTCTCCGGCCGGGTTCTCGGGGACTGAAGCTTTCTTT. This sequence encodes CASSSPAGFSGTEAFF.

This chain uses TRBV2 with TRBJ1-1, with 8 bases that match TRBD1. This CDR3 spans 17 amino acids. The V segment lost 2 bases and the J segment 4 bases; nucleotides outside the gene matches: 12. Germline CDR1 and CDR2: SNHLY and FYNNEI. The CDR3 coding sequence is TGTGCCAGCAGTGAACCCATAGACAGGGGAGGAGGCACTGAAGCTTTCTTT. Translated, it gives CASSEPIDRGGGTEAFF.

The genes are TRBV7-8 and TRBJ1-3; D unclear. Germline assignment: CDR1 SGHVS and CDR2 FQNEAQ. The V and J ends lost 6 bases and 4 bases respectively, with 13 bases between them. The CDR3 length is 14 residues. CDR3 residues: CASRSPRRGNTIYF. The CDR3 region has the DNA TGTGCCAGCAGGAGCCCTCGAAGAGGAAACACCATATATTTT.

The CDR3 DNA is TGTGCCAGCTCACCGGGCAGGCAGGGCGAAAAACTGTTTTTT. Encoded protein: CASSPGRQGEKLFF. The chain has TRBV18 and TRBJ1-4, with D possibly TRBD1 on 5 matching bases. There are 14 residues in the CDR3. V gave up 3 bases and J gave up 8 bases, with 13 bases separating them. The germline V gene has CDR1 KGHSH and CDR2 LQKENI.

The chain links TRBV2 to TRBJ2-1, with D possibly being TRBD1 (5 bases). The germline V and J ends were trimmed by 8 bases and 8 bases, with 16 bases remaining between them. Looked up from germline, CDR1 is SNHLY and CDR2 is FYNNEI. This CDR3 is built from 13 residues. Here the CDR3 reads CASWMIGAYEQFF. In DNA form, the CDR3 reads TGTGCCAGCTGGATGATAGGGGCCTATGAGCAGTTCTTC.

The V call is TRBV19, the J call TRBJ1-1; D possibly corresponds to TRBD1 (6 bases). The germline V and J ends were trimmed by 6 bases and 2 bases, with 10 bases remaining between them. The germline V gene has CDR1 LNHDA and CDR2 SQIVND (reference sequence). CDR3 size: 13 residues. CDR3 region: CASRGTLNTEAFF. CDR3 coding DNA: TGTGCCAGTAGGGGGACACTAAACACTGAAGCTTTCTTT.

In this sample, this clone turned up once. V and J are TRBV7-2 and TRBJ2-7; TRBD2 is a possible D gene (6 bases). Trimming left V 2 bases short and J 2 bases short, with 10 bases between. Germline V gives CDR1 SGHTA, CDR2 FQGNSA. The CDR3 has 14 amino acids. CDR3 protein: CASSLTGETYEQYF. The CDR3 nucleotides are TGTGCCAGCAGCTTAACGGGAGAGACCTACGAGCAGTACTTC.

The CDR3 region has the DNA TGCGCCAGCAGCTCGGCTGGGGCCTCTTTTGGTGAAAAACTGTTTTTT. Its protein is CASSSAGASFGEKLFF. The chain combines TRBV5-1 with TRBJ1-4, with TRBD1 as a possible D gene (5 bases). CDR3 length equals 16 residues. The V end lost 3 bases, the J end lost 7 bases, and 19 bases lay between the germline ends. From germline, CDR1 is SGHRS and CDR2 YFSETQ.